These T cell receptor beta chains were read from a single sample in a study of blood T cell repertoires in COVID-19. Here immunoSEQ multiplex PCR was the method, and the copy in TCRdb shows in-frame clones only, minus some. The data contain 150,000 to 200,000 clones, approximately 83% of them singletons. Sequenced sample: peripheral blood. The receptors derive from a man aged 45-65 years with active or convalescent COVID-19. The CDR3 runs from the conserved cysteine through the conserved F or W. D genes are given only for firm matches. Not all rows give a size; the values are once, few, many and, for expanded clones, a class.

j_call d_call clone_size v_call cdr3_nt cdr3_aa
TRBJ2-1 NA NA TRBV11-2 TGTGCCAGCAGCTTTTGGGGGCGCCCTTTTAATGAGCAGTTCTTC CASSFWGRPFNEQFF
TRBJ1-6 NA NA TRBV5-1 TGCGCCAGCAGCACCGGACAGCTCAATTCACCCCTCCACTTT CASSTGQLNSPLHF
TRBJ1-2 NA NA TRBV6-5 TGTGCCAGCAGTTACGTCGGGGGTAGCTATGGCTACACCTTC CASSYVGGSYGYTF
TRBJ2-3 TRBD1 NA TRBV14 TGTGCCAGCAGCCAAGGACAGGGGCTTACGCAGTATTTT CASSQGQGLTQYF
TRBJ2-7 TRBD1 NA TRBV6-1 TGTGCCAGCAGTGAGTCGGGACAGAGAGCCTACGAGCAGTACTTC CASSESGQRAYEQYF
TRBJ2-1 TRBD2 NA TRBV7-2 TGTGCCAGCAGCCAGCGGGAGGGGTTGAATGAGCAGTTCTTC CASSQREGLNEQFF
TRBJ2-3 NA few TRBV29-1 TGCAGCGTTGAGACTAACACAGATACGCAGTATTTT CSVETNTDTQYF
TRBJ2-2 NA NA TRBV5-6 TGTGCCAGCAGCTTAGGGGGTCTACAGGGTCTATTCACCGGGGAGCTGTTTTTT CASSLGGLQGLFTGELFF
TRBJ1-2 TRBD1 NA TRBV7-9 TGTGCCAGCAGCAAAACCGGGACAGGAGCTAACTATGGCTACACCTTC CASSKTGTGANYGYTF
TRBJ2-7 TRBD2 NA TRBV9 TGTGCCAGCAGCGGGGGCGGACTAGCGGAAAGCTCCTACGAGCAGTACTTC CASSGGGLAESSYEQYF
TRBJ1-6 TRBD1 NA TRBV28 TGTGCCAGCAGTTCGGGACAGGGGTCCTCTCTAAGCTCCTATAATTCACCCCTCCACTTT CASSSGQGSSLSSYNSPLHF
TRBJ2-1 TRBD2 NA TRBV7-7 TGTGCCAGCAGCCCTACTAGCGGGAGCCACAATGAGCAGTTCTTC CASSPTSGSHNEQFF
TRBJ2-5 TRBD2 NA TRBV7-3 TGTGCCAGCAGCACTAGCGGGGGGGCGGAGACCCAGTACTTC CASSTSGGAETQYF
TRBJ1-2 NA NA TRBV15 TGTGCCACCAGCAGGGACAGCTATGGCTACACCTTC CATSRDSYGYTF
TRBJ1-6 NA NA TRBV11-3 TGTGCCAGCAGCCTCCGTCAGGCAGGGGAGAATTCACCCCTCCACTTT CASSLRQAGENSPLHF
TRBJ2-2 TRBD1 NA TRBV5-1 TGCGCCAGCAGCTTGAATCCGGGACAGGGTGGCGGGGAGCTGTTTTTT CASSLNPGQGGGELFF
TRBJ2-2 NA few TRBV4-2 TGTGCCAGCAGCCAAGAGGGAGCAGGCGCGAACACCGGGGAGCTGTTTTTT CASSQEGAGANTGELFF
TRBJ1-1 NA NA TRBV2 TGTGCCAGCGAGATGAACACTGAAGCTTTCTTT CASEMNTEAFF
TRBJ1-1 NA NA TRBV12-3/TRBV12-4 TGTGCCAGCACCTTAGCGAGAGCCGAAGCTTTCTTT CASTLARAEAFF
TRBJ1-1 TRBD1 NA TRBV3-1/TRBV3-2 TGTGCCAGCAGACCCCTTTGGACAGGGAACACTGAAGCTTTCTTT CASRPLWTGNTEAFF
TRBJ1-6 NA NA TRBV6-5 TGTGCCAGCAGTTACTTAGAAAGCTCCTATAATTCACCCCTCCACTTT CASSYLESSYNSPLHF
TRBJ1-5 NA NA TRBV3-1/TRBV3-2 TGTGCCAGCAGCCAAGGAAACCGAGCCCAGCATTTT CASSQGNRAQHF
TRBJ1-5 NA NA TRBV30 TGTGCCTGGAGTGTACGGGTAAACCAGCCCCAGCATTTT CAWSVRVNQPQHF
TRBJ1-5 NA few TRBV6-5 TGTGCCAGCCACAGGGGCAATCAGCCCCAGCATTTT CASHRGNQPQHF
TRBJ1-2 NA once TRBV7-2 TGTGCCAGCAGCTCTCAGGGTCGGGGCTACACCTTC CASSSQGRGYTF
TRBJ2-5 TRBD2 NA TRBV7-9 TGTGCCAGCAGCTTAGTCCCCAGCGGGGGCAGTAAGACCCAGTACTTC CASSLVPSGGSKTQYF
TRBJ2-7 TRBD2 NA TRBV7-2 TGTGCCAGCCGACTAGCGGGAGTTTACGAGCAGTACTTC CASRLAGVYEQYF
TRBJ2-7 NA NA TRBV28 TGTGCCAGCAGTTTAGGGCAGTACCCCTACGAGCAGTACTTC CASSLGQYPYEQYF
TRBJ1-2 NA NA TRBV12-3/TRBV12-4 TGTGCCAGCACCCTGGGAGGACCCTATGGCTACACCTTC CASTLGGPYGYTF
TRBJ2-2 NA few TRBV10-3 TGTGCCATCAACAACCGGGGCGCGGGGACCGGGGAGCTGTTTTTT CAINNRGAGTGELFF
TRBJ2-3 NA once TRBV3-1/TRBV3-2 TGTGCCAGCAGCCACCGGACAGAATCCACAGATACGCAGTATTTT CASSHRTESTDTQYF
TRBJ1-6 TRBD1 NA TRBV27 TGTGCCAGCAGTCCCGGGGACAGGACCGGAGGTTCACCCCTCCACTTT CASSPGDRTGGSPLHF
TRBJ1-1 NA NA TRBV20-1 TGCAGTGCTAGTCGGGGGGCGAACACTGAAGCTTTCTTT CSASRGANTEAFF
TRBJ2-7 NA NA TRBV18 TGTGCCAGCTCACCGGGCCAGGTTCCCTACGAGCAGTACTTC CASSPGQVPYEQYF
TRBJ2-1 NA NA TRBV19 TGTGCCAGTAGAAACGGGAGCTCCTACAATGAGCAGTTCTTC CASRNGSSYNEQFF
TRBJ1-5 NA NA TRBV3-1/TRBV3-2 TGTGCCAGCAGCCAAGGTGGGGGGTCAGGCAATCAGCCCCAGCATTTT CASSQGGGSGNQPQHF
TRBJ1-2 TRBD1 NA TRBV27 TGTGCCAGCAGCCCCCGCCCCGACAGGGGGCAATACGAGGGCTACACCTTC CASSPRPDRGQYEGYTF
TRBJ1-2 TRBD1 NA TRBV7-9 TGTGCCAGCAGCCCCTATCCCGGGACAGCTGGGGGCTACACCTTC CASSPYPGTAGGYTF
TRBJ1-2 TRBD1 NA TRBV9 TGTGCCAGCAGCACAGGACAGGGCCTCTATGGCTACACCTTC CASSTGQGLYGYTF
TRBJ1-2 TRBD1 NA TRBV7-2 TGTGCCAGCAGCTTAAATCAGGGGGCGGTTGGCTACACCTTC CASSLNQGAVGYTF
TRBJ2-7 TRBD2 few TRBV7-4 TGTGCCCAGGGTCGGCGGGAGGACTCTTACGAGCAGTACTTC CAQGRREDSYEQYF
TRBJ2-3 TRBD2 NA TRBV6-5 TGTGCCAGCAGTTTTGGGACTAGTCCAGATACGCAGTATTTT CASSFGTSPDTQYF
TRBJ1-5 TRBD1 NA TRBV4-2 TGTGCCAGCAGCACGACAGGGAATGGCAATCAGCCCCAGCATTTT CASSTTGNGNQPQHF
TRBJ2-5 TRBD2 NA TRBV11-2 TGTGCCAGCAGCTTAACTAAATACAGATCTAGCGGCCAAGAGACCCAGTACTTC CASSLTKYRSSGQETQYF
TRBJ2-7 TRBD1 NA TRBV19 TGTGCCAGTAGTGAAACCGGGACAGGGACCTACGAGCAGTACTTC CASSETGTGTYEQYF
TRBJ2-1 NA NA TRBV7-2 TGTGCCAGCAGCTTAGCGGCAGGCGTTTCCTACAATGAGCAGTTCTTC CASSLAAGVSYNEQFF
TRBJ1-4 TRBD1 once TRBV2 TGTGCCAGCAGGAAGGACAGGTTGGAATTTAATGAAAAACTGTTTTTT CASRKDRLEFNEKLFF